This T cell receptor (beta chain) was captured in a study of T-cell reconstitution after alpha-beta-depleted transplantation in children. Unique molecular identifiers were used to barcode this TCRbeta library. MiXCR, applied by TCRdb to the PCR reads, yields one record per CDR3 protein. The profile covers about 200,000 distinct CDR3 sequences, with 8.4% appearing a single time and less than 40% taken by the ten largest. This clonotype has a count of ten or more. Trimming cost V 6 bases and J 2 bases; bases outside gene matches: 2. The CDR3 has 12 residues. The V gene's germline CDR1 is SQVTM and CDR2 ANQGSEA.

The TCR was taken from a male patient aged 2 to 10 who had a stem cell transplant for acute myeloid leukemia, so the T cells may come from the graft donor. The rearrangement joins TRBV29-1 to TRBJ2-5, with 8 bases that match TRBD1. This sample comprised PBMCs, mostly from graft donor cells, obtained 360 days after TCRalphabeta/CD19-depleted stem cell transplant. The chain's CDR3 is CSVTGGQETQYF. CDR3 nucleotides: TGCAGCGTCACAGGGGGACAAGAGACCCAGTACTTC.